This T cell receptor beta chain was recorded in a study of blood T cell repertoires in COVID-19. Here immunoSEQ multiplex PCR was the method, and the copy in TCRdb shows in-frame clones only, minus some. This sample has 200,000 to 250,000 clones; roughly 89% occur once, and the top ten carry under 13%. V shed 3 bases and J shed 0 bases, with 15 bases lying between them. CDR3 length equals 17 residues. CDR1 MNHEY and CDR2 SVGEGT come from the germline V gene. What was sequenced was PBMCs or T cells enriched from blood (not recorded which). The chain couples TRBV6-2 or TRBV6-3 to TRBJ2-1; D gene ambiguous. The TCR was taken from a man younger than 30 with acute COVID-19. The CDR3 DNA is TGTGCCAGCAGTTATCCCGGCGGCCTTGACTCCTACAATGAGCAGTTCTTC. Amino acid sequence: CASSYPGGLDSYNEQFF.